Detailed here is one TCR beta chain. After removal of 7 bases from V and 5 bases from J, the junction contained 4 bases not matched to a gene. This CDR3 has 12 amino acids. This entry comes from a study of blood T cell repertoires in COVID-19. Assay: immunoSEQ multiplex PCR; the TCRdb copy retains only in-frame clones and omits some. The sample holds 85,000 to 120,000 clones, roughly 92% seen once. V is TRBV12-3 or TRBV12-4 and J is TRBJ1-2, with 7 bases aligning to TRBD1. Sequenced material: peripheral blood. This TCR derives from a woman between 50 and 59 years old with COVID-19, enrolled during active disease. The CDR3 nucleotides read TGTGCCAGCAACAGGGGCCCGTATGGCTACACCTTC. Protein: CASNRGPYGYTF.